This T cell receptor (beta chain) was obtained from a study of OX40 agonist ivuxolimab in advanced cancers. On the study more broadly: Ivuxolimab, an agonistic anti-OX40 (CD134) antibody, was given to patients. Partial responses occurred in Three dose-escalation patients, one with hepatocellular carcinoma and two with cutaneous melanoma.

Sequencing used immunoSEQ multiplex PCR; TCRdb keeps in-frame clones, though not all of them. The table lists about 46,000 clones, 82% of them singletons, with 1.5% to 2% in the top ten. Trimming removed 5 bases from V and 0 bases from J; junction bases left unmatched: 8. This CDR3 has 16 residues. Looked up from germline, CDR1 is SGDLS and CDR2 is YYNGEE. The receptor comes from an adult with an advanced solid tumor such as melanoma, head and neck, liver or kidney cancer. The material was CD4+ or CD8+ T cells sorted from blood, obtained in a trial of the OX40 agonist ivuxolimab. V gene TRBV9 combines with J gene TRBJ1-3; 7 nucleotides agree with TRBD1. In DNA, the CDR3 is TGTGCCAGCAGTCAGGGACAGTTAGCCTCTGGAAACACCATATATTTT. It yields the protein CASSQGQLASGNTIYF.